Listed below are T cell receptor beta chains from one sample, sequenced in a study of blood T cell repertoires in COVID-19. Repertoires were generated with immunoSEQ multiplex PCR, while TCRdb's copy carries only in-frame clones and drops some. The sample comprises about 260,000 clones, 85% of which are singletons, and more than 10% rests with the top ten. The sample taken for sequencing was peripheral blood. Receptors originate from a human donor in a cohort sampled during active COVID-19. Each CDR3 is given with its conserved first and last residue. The order of the fields is J gene, CDR3 length, D gene, V gene, CDR3 protein. The D gene is left open where the match is weak.

>TRBJ2-1|15|TRBD2|TRBV5-1
CASSWTSGSLNEQFF
>TRBJ2-3|13|-|TRBV19
CASSKRFTDTQYF
>TRBJ2-7|14|TRBD1|TRBV5-3
CARSPRQGSYEQYF
>TRBJ2-7|17|TRBD2|TRBV11-2
CASSLATTTSGTYEQYF
>TRBJ2-3|11|-|TRBV20-1
CSAQPVIREYF
>TRBJ2-1|13|-|TRBV5-1
CASSLAAAGKQFF
>TRBJ1-1|16|-|TRBV29-1
CSVVGRQGQPNTEAFF
>TRBJ2-1|14|-|TRBV6-5
CASGRSGSYNEQFF
>TRBJ2-3|16|TRBD2|TRBV2
CASSGGTSGGTDTQYF
>TRBJ2-3|14|TRBD1|TRBV15
CATSKRQGADTQYF